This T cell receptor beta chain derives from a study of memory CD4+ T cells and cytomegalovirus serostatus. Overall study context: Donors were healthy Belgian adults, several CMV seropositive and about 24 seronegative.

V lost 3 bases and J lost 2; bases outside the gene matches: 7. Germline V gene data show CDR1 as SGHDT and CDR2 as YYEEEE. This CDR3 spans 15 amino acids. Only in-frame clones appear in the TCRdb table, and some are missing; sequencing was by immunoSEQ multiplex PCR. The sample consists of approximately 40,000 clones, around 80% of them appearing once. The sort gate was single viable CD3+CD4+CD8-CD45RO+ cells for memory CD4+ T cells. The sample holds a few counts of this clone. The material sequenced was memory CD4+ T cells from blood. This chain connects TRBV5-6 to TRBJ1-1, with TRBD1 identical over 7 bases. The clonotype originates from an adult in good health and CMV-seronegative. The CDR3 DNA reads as TGTGCCAGCAGCTCCCTGGACAGGACCAACACTGAAGCTTTCTTT. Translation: CASSSLDRTNTEAFF.